This entry features one TCR beta chain sequence. RNA was extracted and reverse transcribed into cDNA as the sequencing template. The repertoire was sequenced with immunoSEQ multiplex PCR; TCRdb's copy has only in-frame clones and lacks some. The table includes 30,000 to 40,000 clones, about three quarters detected once. The data derive from a study of CD8+ T cells in alopecia areata. The germline V and J ends were trimmed by 1 base and 7 bases, with 7 bases remaining between them. This CDR3 has 12 residues. Germline V gives CDR1 SGHTA, CDR2 FQGNSA. The receptor comes from a human donor with alopecia areata. Sample: NKG2D-low CD8+ T cells sorted from blood. The J gene is TRBJ1-1, the V gene TRBV7-2; D is unresolved. The CDR3 spells CASSLEPSEAFF. For the CDR3, the DNA is TGTGCCAGCAGCTTAGAACCTAGTGAAGCTTTCTTT.